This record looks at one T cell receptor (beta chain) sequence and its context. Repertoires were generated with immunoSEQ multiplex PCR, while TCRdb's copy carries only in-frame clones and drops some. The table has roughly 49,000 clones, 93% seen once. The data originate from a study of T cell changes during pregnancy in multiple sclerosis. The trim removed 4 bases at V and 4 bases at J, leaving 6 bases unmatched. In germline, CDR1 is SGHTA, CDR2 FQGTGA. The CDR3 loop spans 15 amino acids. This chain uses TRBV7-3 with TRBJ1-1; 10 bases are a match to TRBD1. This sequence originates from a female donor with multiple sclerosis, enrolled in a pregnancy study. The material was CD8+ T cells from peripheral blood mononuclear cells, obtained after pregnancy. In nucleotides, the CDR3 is TGTGCCAGCAGCTGGGGACAGGGGCCCGGCACTGAAGCTTTCTTT. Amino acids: CASSWGQGPGTEAFF.